This T cell receptor (beta chain) originates from a study of T cell clones after liver transplantation. Study-wide context: Tolerance: complete withdrawal held at least one year, liver enzymes staying within twice normal. Blood was drawn pre-transplant, before withdrawal, and after full or failed withdrawal.

CDR3 size: 16 residues. Germline-derived CDR1 and CDR2 are SGHTA and FQGNSA. The V end lost 1 base, the J end lost 1 base, and 11 bases lay between the germline ends. General study findings and limits: In a couple of subjects, few donor cells limited the measurable donor-reactive repertoire.

Of note for this clone: The antigen is not known.

Sequencing was performed with immunoSEQ multiplex PCR; in TCRdb, only in-frame clones are kept and a portion is missing. The sample has 70,000 or so clones, roughly 92% seen once. V gene TRBV7-2 combines with J gene TRBJ1-5; possibly TRBD1 for D (6 bases). Sequences were derived from CD4+ T cells from blood, sampled nearly 26 months after liver transplant. This TCR was recovered from a human patient who received a liver transplant. A share of the T cells may be of graft donor origin. The CDR3 DNA follows: TGTGCCAGCAGCTTAGTCGGGGGGCTGAGCAATCAGCCCCAGCATTTT. It encodes CASSLVGGLSNQPQHF.